Listed below are T cell receptor beta chains from one sample, sequenced in a study of human T cells and chemical hapten exposure. Via MiXCR, TCRdb re-called the RACE reads, giving one row per CDR3 protein. The repertoire holds fewer than 95,000 distinct CDR3 sequences, with approximately 11% as singletons. The sequencing here drew on whole blood, taken in connection with sensitization to the hapten diphenylcyclopropenone (DPC). The receptors come from a middle-aged man with alopecia areata. Some clones in this sample may be carry-over from other donors' samples. Each CDR3 is given with its conserved first and last residue. Each record gives: J gene, V gene, D gene, clone size, CDR3 DNA, CDR3 protein. A D gene is named only where the DNA matches it firmly. Where a row states a size, it is once, few, many or the class of an expanded clone; other rows omit it.

TRBJ1-1 | TRBV3-1 | TRBD1 | many | TGTGCCAGCAGCCGGGACAGAACGCAACGGAGCACTGAAGCTTTCTTT | CASSRDRTQRSTEAFF
TRBJ2-6 | TRBV4-3 | - | - | TGCGCCAGCAGCCGGGAAACTGGCTCTGGGGCCAACGTCCTGACTTTC | CASSRETGSGANVLTF
TRBJ2-2 | TRBV12-3/TRBV12-4 | TRBD2 | - | TGTGCCAGCTCCCTGGGAGTCGGACGGCGGGAGAGCGGGGAGCTGTTTTTT | CASSLGVGRRESGELFF
TRBJ2-3 | TRBV29-1 | - | many | TGCAGCGCGAGGGGGGACAAGGGAGATACGCAGTATTTT | CSARGDKGDTQYF
TRBJ2-1 | TRBV29-1 | TRBD2 | many | TGCAGCGTTGTACTAGCGGGGAACAATGAGCAGTTCTTC | CSVVLAGNNEQFF
TRBJ1-2 | TRBV28 | - | few | TGTGCCAGCAGTTTATCCCGGTTTGGCTACACCTTC | CASSLSRFGYTF
TRBJ2-1 | TRBV7-3 | - | - | TGTGCCAGCAGCGCCAGTGGCCTCAACTACAATGAGCAGTTCTTC | CASSASGLNYNEQFF
TRBJ2-1 | TRBV2 | TRBD1 | - | TGTGCCAGCAGCGCGGGACAGGGGGTCTACAATGAGCAGTTCTTC | CASSAGQGVYNEQFF
TRBJ2-3 | TRBV20-1 | TRBD2 | - | TGCAGTGCTAGAGCTGACACGGGAGGGTGGGTGGTAGATACGCAGTATTTT | CSARADTGGWVVDTQYF
TRBJ2-3 | TRBV5-1 | TRBD2 | - | TGCGCCAGCAGCCCCGGGACTAGTAAAGATACGCAGTATTTT | CASSPGTSKDTQYF
TRBJ2-7 | TRBV5-4 | TRBD2 | few | TGTGCCAGCAGCTTGGATTCTTTCGGGGGGGGTAACTACGAGCAGTACTTC | CASSLDSFGGGNYEQYF
TRBJ2-7 | TRBV3-1 | - | few | TGTGCCAGCAGCCAAGATCATCGTAGGACAGATAACTACGAGCAGTACTTC | CASSQDHRRTDNYEQYF
TRBJ1-2 | TRBV28 | - | many | TGTGCCAGCAGTATTATACAGGGAGGCTACACCTTC | CASSIIQGGYTF
TRBJ2-1 | TRBV10-2 | - | few | TGCGCCAGCAGTAGGGTGGCGGATGAGCAGTTCTTC | CASSRVADEQFF
TRBJ1-2 | TRBV20-1 | - | - | TGCAGTGCTCAGACAGCGGCCCTCAATGGCTACACCTTC | CSAQTAALNGYTF
TRBJ1-3 | TRBV9 | TRBD1 | - | TGTGCCAGCAGCGTCGGACAGGGGGTCCACACCATATATTTT | CASSVGQGVHTIYF
TRBJ1-3 | TRBV4-3 | - | - | TGCGCCAGCAGCCAAGAGGAACCGGGACACAGCTCTGGAAACACCATATATTTT | CASSQEEPGHSSGNTIYF
TRBJ2-2 | TRBV5-1 | - | few | TGCGCCAGCAGCTTGGCCGGCGCGGGACGCACCGGGGAGCTGTTTTTT | CASSLAGAGRTGELFF
TRBJ1-5 | TRBV6-1 | - | many | TGTGCCAGCATGATAAGGGAAAATCAGCCCCAGCATTTT | CASMIRENQPQHF
TRBJ1-5 | TRBV19 | - | - | TGTGCCAGTAGTGACCAGGATATTGGTCAGCCCCAGCATTTT | CASSDQDIGQPQHF
TRBJ2-4 | TRBV7-2 | - | few | TGTGCCAGCAGCTTAGGTGTTAGGGCGGGACTAGCCAAAAACATTCAGTACTTC | CASSLGVRAGLAKNIQYF
TRBJ2-7 | TRBV3-1 | - | few | TGTGCCAGCAGCCAAGTGGCCCGCGAGCAGTACTTC | CASSQVAREQYF
TRBJ1-1 | TRBV6-2/TRBV6-3 | TRBD1 | few | TGTGCCAGCAGGAAAACAGGGGGTGGTGGCACTGAAGCTTTCTTT | CASRKTGGGGTEAFF
TRBJ1-1 | TRBV21-1 | - | - | TGTGCCAGCAGCAAAGTAGACAGGTCGCTGGGGAACACTGAAGCTTTCTTT | CASSKVDRSLGNTEAFF
TRBJ2-3 | TRBV10-2 | TRBD2 | - | TGCGCCAGCAGTAAGACTAGCTCCACAGATACGCAGTATTTT | CASSKTSSTDTQYF
TRBJ2-3 | TRBV2 | TRBD1 | many | TGTGCCAGCAGTGCCCTGACAGGGGGTATGACAGATACGCAGTATTTT | CASSALTGGMTDTQYF
TRBJ2-3 | TRBV7-2 | - | few | TGTGCCAGCAGCTTAGGGGGACCATACACAGATACGCAGTATTTT | CASSLGGPYTDTQYF
TRBJ2-6 | TRBV7-6 | TRBD1 | few | TGTGCCAGCAGCGAAACCGGGACAGGGTATACTGGGGCCAACGTCCTGACTTTC | CASSETGTGYTGANVLTF
TRBJ1-2 | TRBV9 | TRBD1 | - | TGTGCCAGCAGCGTAGTCGGTAGCGGACAGGGCAACTATGGCTACACCTTC | CASSVVGSGQGNYGYTF
TRBJ2-7 | TRBV7-2 | - | few | TGTGCCAGCAGCCAGAGATCCGGGAGCCCCTACGAGCAGTACTTC | CASSQRSGSPYEQYF
TRBJ2-7 | TRBV30 | TRBD2 | few | TGTGCCTGGGGTAGCGGGAAACTCGAGCAGTACTTC | CAWGSGKLEQYF
TRBJ2-3 | TRBV7-2 | - | - | TGTGCCAGCAGCTCCTACGTATATCCCAGTAGTACAGATACGCAGTATTTT | CASSSYVYPSSTDTQYF
TRBJ2-7 | TRBV6-2/TRBV6-3 | - | many | TGTGCCAGCGGCCGGGGCCGAACCTACGAGCAGTACTTC | CASGRGRTYEQYF
TRBJ2-6 | TRBV27 | - | few | TGTGCCAGCAGTTTAGGGGGGGGCGTCACTGGGGCCAACGTCCTGACTTTC | CASSLGGGVTGANVLTF
TRBJ2-3 | TRBV24-1 | - | many | TGTGCCACCAGTGATTGGACTCCTGGGGGAGATACGCAGTATTTT | CATSDWTPGGDTQYF
TRBJ1-2 | TRBV12-3/TRBV12-4 | - | few | TGTGCCAGCAGTTTAGGGGGACTCTATGGCTACACCTTC | CASSLGGLYGYTF
TRBJ1-1 | TRBV12-3/TRBV12-4 | - | - | TGTGCCAGCAATGGAAGAGAGGGTGAAGCTTTCTTT | CASNGREGEAFF
TRBJ2-1 | TRBV6-6 | TRBD1 | - | TGTGCCAGCAGTTACTTCGGGGACAGGGGTCTCTCGGAGCAGTTCTTC | CASSYFGDRGLSEQFF
TRBJ1-4 | TRBV5-5 | - | - | TGTGCCAGCAGCCCACAGCCGGGGAGGGATAATGAAAAACTGTTTTTT | CASSPQPGRDNEKLFF
TRBJ1-5 | TRBV5-1 | TRBD1 | few | TGCGCCAGCAGCTTGGGCCAGGGGGGCGGCAATCAGCCCCAGCATTTT | CASSLGQGGGNQPQHF
TRBJ2-7 | TRBV5-1 | - | few | TGCGCCAGCAGTTTTGCCAGGGACAACTACGAGCAGTACTTC | CASSFARDNYEQYF
TRBJ2-5 | TRBV20-1 | TRBD2 | few | TGCAGTGCTAGAGGACCTAGCGGGAGAGGGGCCCAGTACTTC | CSARGPSGRGAQYF
TRBJ1-4 | TRBV28 | - | - | TGTGCCACGGGACTTAGGGGCAGTAATGAAAAACTGTTTTTT | CATGLRGSNEKLFF
TRBJ1-4 | TRBV7-2 | - | - | TGTGCCAGCAGCCTCGGGCCCTATCCAACTAATGAAAAACTGTTTTTT | CASSLGPYPTNEKLFF
TRBJ1-2 | TRBV27 | - | - | TGTGCCAGCAGTTTAGGGGGGCGCGGCTATGGCTACACCTTC | CASSLGGRGYGYTF
TRBJ1-5 | TRBV12-3/TRBV12-4 | - | - | TGTGCCAGCAGTGACCGGACAGGCAATCAGCCCCAGCATTTT | CASSDRTGNQPQHF
TRBJ1-2 | TRBV12-3/TRBV12-4 | TRBD1 | once | TGTGCCAGCAGTTTAACGAGGGGGCGCAGCTATGGCTACACCTTC | CASSLTRGRSYGYTF
TRBJ1-1 | TRBV4-1 | TRBD1 | many | TGCGCCAGCAGCCAATCCGACAGGGAGAGCACTGAAGCTTTCTTT | CASSQSDRESTEAFF
TRBJ2-5 | TRBV5-1 | - | - | TGCGCCAGCAGCTTGGAGGCAGGGCGGGAGACCCAGTACTTC | CASSLEAGRETQYF
TRBJ1-1 | TRBV3-1 | - | - | TGTGTCAGCAGCCAAGAGCTACTTACCTCGGTCGGCACTGAAGCTTTCTTT | CVSSQELLTSVGTEAFF
TRBJ2-3 | TRBV10-3 | - | few | TGTGCCATCAGTGAGGCTGGGACTTACACAGATACGCAGTATTTT | CAISEAGTYTDTQYF
TRBJ2-1 | TRBV11-2 | - | many | TGTGCCAGCAGCCGTTCAGAGCTGGGGCAGTTCTTC | CASSRSELGQFF
TRBJ1-1 | TRBV4-2 | - | few | TGTGCCAGCAGCCAAGGCGGACAACGTGAAGCTTTCTTT | CASSQGGQREAFF
TRBJ2-7 | TRBV19 | TRBD2 | many | TGTGCCAGTAGTCCCCGCGGCGGGAGGGCCTCCTACGAGCAGTACTTC | CASSPRGGRASYEQYF